These 11 T cell receptor beta chains share one sample of origin, sequenced in a study of cytomegalovirus exposure and HLA in healthy donors. The PCR contained 60 Vbeta and 13 Jbeta primers. Some clones are missing from TCRdb's copy, which holds only in-frame ones; the method was immunoSEQ multiplex PCR. The sample has 120,000 to 150,000 clones, roughly three quarters seen once. Sequencing used PBMCs. These receptors all come from a male donor in good health and CMV-seronegative.

V is TRBV15 and J is TRBJ1-5; D is undetermined. The germline gives CDR1 LNHNV, CDR2 YYDKDF (reference sequence). The length of the CDR3 is 13 residues. V lost 0 bases and J lost 4, with 4 bases in between. The CDR3 DNA follows: TGTGCCACCAGCAGAGACAGGAATCAGCCCCAGCATTTT. Its translation: CATSRDRNQPQHF.

The V and J genes are TRBV2 and TRBJ1-1; no clear D. Germline assignment: CDR1 SNHLY and CDR2 FYNNEI. The CDR3 covers 13 residues. The V end lost 8 bases, the J end lost 5 bases, and 15 bases lay between the germline ends. This CDR3 is CASARTGETEAFF. The CDR3 bases are TGTGCCAGCGCGCGGACTGGGGAAACTGAAGCTTTCTTT.

This chain links TRBV23-1 with TRBJ1-1; TRBD1 matches 7 bases. TRBV23-1 falls under the ORF class, with uncertain function. CDR3 length: 18 residues. Trimming at V came to 6 bases and at J to 1 base, leaving 17 bases not matched to a gene. The CDR3 here is CASRLPGRGKFGNTEAFF. The DNA for the CDR3 is TGCGCCAGCAGACTCCCTGGCAGGGGGAAGTTCGGGAACACTGAAGCTTTCTTT.

This clone was seen a handful of times. The J gene is TRBJ2-7, the V gene TRBV28, with 9 positions matching TRBD1. This CDR3 has 15 residues. Germline loops: CDR1 MDHEN, CDR2 SYDVKM. V lost 6 bases to trimming and J lost 2 bases; unmatched junction nucleotides: 8. The CDR3 reads CASSPYRGPTYEQYF. The CDR3 region has the DNA TGTGCCAGCAGCCCGTACAGGGGGCCCACCTACGAGCAGTACTTC.

The chain recombines TRBV6-5 with TRBJ2-5, with TRBD1 matching 8 bases. Germline V lookup: CDR1 MNHEY, CDR2 SVGAGI. V shed 8 bases, J shed 5 bases, and the junction held 13 bases outside the gene matches. The CDR3 is made up of 15 amino acids. The CDR3: CASADRGRAGETQYF. The CDR3 DNA reads as TGTGCCAGCGCCGACAGGGGCCGCGCCGGGGAGACCCAGTACTTC.

This chain connects TRBV25-1 to TRBJ1-2, with a tentative D call TRBD1 (5 bases). Trimming shortened V by 6 bases and J by 8 bases, and 16 bases separated the two germline ends. Germline lookup yields CDR1 MGHDK and CDR2 SYGVNS. The CDR3 totals 13 residues. In DNA, the CDR3 is TGTGCCAGCAGCAGACAGACCTTTATGGGCTACACCTTC. This translates into CASSRQTFMGYTF.

The genes are TRBV15 and TRBJ1-1, with 10 positions matching TRBD1. The CDR3 has 14 residues. V was clipped by 8 bases and J by 4 bases; unmatched bases: 7. CDR1 is LNHNV and CDR2 is YYDKDF in the germline V gene (reference sequence). The CDR3 DNA is TGTGCCACCCACCTGGGGGACAGGGGCACTGAAGCTTTCTTT. This encodes CATHLGDRGTEAFF.

The chain carries TRBV6-5 and TRBJ1-2; 9 bases are a match to TRBD1. This CDR3 contains 14 residues. Germline V gene lookup returns CDR1 MNHEY and CDR2 SVGAGI. Trimming cost V 6 bases and J 7 bases; bases outside gene matches: 9. The CDR3 DNA follows: TGTGCCAGCAGGTCGGGGACAGGGATGGGTGGCTACACCTTC. It encodes CASRSGTGMGGYTF.

This chain connects TRBV7-8 to TRBJ2-3; TRBD1 aligns across 8 bases. Trimming removed 5 bases from V and 2 bases from J; junction bases left unmatched: 6. The CDR3 spans 15 residues. Germline CDR1 is SGHVS and CDR2 is FQNEAQ. As DNA, the CDR3 is TGTGCCAGCAGCACACCGGGACAGGCCACAGATACGCAGTATTTT. Translating it yields CASSTPGQATDTQYF.

This clone was counted once. The CDR3 sequence: CASGLGQGTNTEAFF. In DNA form, the CDR3 reads TGTGCCAGCGGCCTGGGGCAGGGGACGAACACTGAAGCTTTCTTT. The V call is TRBV2, the J call TRBJ1-1; tentatively, D is TRBD1 (6 bases). CDR3 length: 15 amino acids. Between the trimmed V and J ends, which lost 8 bases and 1 base, there was a span of 17 bases. Germline V gene lookup returns CDR1 SNHLY and CDR2 FYNNEI. The full variable domain, rest sourced from reference TRBV2 and TRBJ1-1, is EPEVTQTPSHQVTQMGQEVILRCVPISNHLYFYWYRQILGQKVEFLVSFYNNEISEKSEIFDDQFSVERPDGSNFTLKIRSTKLEDSAMYFCASGLGQGTNTEAFFGQGTRLTVV.

V and J are TRBV9 and TRBJ1-1; D possibly corresponds to TRBD1 (6 bases). Trimming took off 3 bases at V and 1 base at J, with 13 bases between the two ends. There are 15 residues in the CDR3. Germline V CDR1 and CDR2: SGDLS, YYNGEE. This chain's CDR3 is CASSGPSTGNTEAFF. The CDR3 region has the DNA TGTGCCAGCAGCGGACCGTCGACAGGGAACACTGAAGCTTTCTTT.